The 7 T cell receptor beta chains below all came from one sample that was sequenced in a study of blood T cell repertoires in COVID-19. Clones were sequenced by immunoSEQ multiplex PCR, and TCRdb holds only the in-frame ones, with some missing. Seen here are some 94,000 clones, about nine tenths observed once, and the top ten hold approximately 1%. Sequenced material: peripheral blood. The receptors derive from a human donor in a cohort sampled during active COVID-19.

The chain recombines TRBV6-5 with TRBJ2-7; TRBD2 aligns across 7 bases. The CDR3 sequence is 14 residues long. With 3 bases clipped from V and 2 bases from J, the junction kept 4 bases outside the gene matches. The germline V gene has CDR1 MNHEY and CDR2 SVGAGI. The CDR3 spells CASSYGGGAYEQYF. The DNA for the CDR3 is TGTGCCAGCAGTTATGGGGGGGGAGCCTACGAGCAGTACTTC.

V and J are TRBV7-2 and TRBJ2-5; D might be TRBD1 (5 bases). The germline CDR1 and CDR2 sequences are SGHTA and FQGNSA. Trimming shortened V by 1 base and J by 2 bases, and 5 bases separated the two germline ends. The CDR3 loop spans 13 amino acids. The DNA of the CDR3 is TGTGCCAGCAGCTTAGGACAGCAAGAGACCCAGTACTTC. Its protein product is CASSLGQQETQYF.

The chain couples TRBV28 to TRBJ2-1; TRBD2 matches 11 bases. V shed 2 bases, J shed 8 bases, and the junction held 23 bases outside the gene matches. The CDR3 extends over 21 amino acids. The germline V gene has CDR1 MDHEN and CDR2 SYDVKM. The CDR3 sequence: CASSLGTARGARLAGGDEQFF. CDR3 coding DNA: TGTGCCAGCAGTTTAGGCACAGCGAGGGGGGCCCGGCTAGCGGGAGGAGATGAGCAGTTCTTC.

CDR3 coding DNA: TGTGCCAGCAGTTTGCTTCAGGGTGACAATCAGCCCCAGCATTTT. Translated: CASSLLQGDNQPQHF. The gene calls are TRBV28 and TRBJ1-5; maybe TRBD1 (5 bases). Germline-derived CDR1 and CDR2 are MDHEN and SYDVKM. V lost 3 bases, J lost 3 bases, and 12 bases lay in between. This CDR3 is 15 amino acids long.

This clone was counted a single time. The chain links TRBV6-5 to TRBJ2-3; the match to TRBD1 covers 8 bases. Germline CDR1 reads MNHEY; CDR2 reads SVGAGI. The CDR3 contains 15 residues. V lost 7 bases to trimming and J lost 0 bases; unmatched junction nucleotides: 6. The CDR3 sequence is CASTLDRGSTDTQYF. In DNA, the CDR3 is TGTGCCAGCACCCTAGACAGGGGTAGCACAGATACGCAGTATTTT.

This clone was picked up one time. The genes are TRBV7-2 and TRBJ2-5; 8 bases line up with TRBD2. The CDR3 runs 18 residues. Per the germline V gene, CDR1 is SGHTA and CDR2 is FQGNSA. V trimming: 5 bases; J trimming: 5 bases; junction bases outside the gene matches: 19. CDR3 in amino acids: CASSPGLANLLSTETQYF. CDR3 sequence (DNA): TGTGCCAGCAGCCCTGGACTAGCCAATCTGTTAAGCACGGAGACCCAGTACTTC.

This sequence joins TRBV4-1 and TRBJ2-7; D might be TRBD2 (5 bases). The V end lost 1 base, the J end lost 4 bases, and 11 bases lay between the germline ends. The CDR3 length is 14 residues. Germline assignment: CDR1 MGHRA and CDR2 YSYEKL. In nucleotides, the CDR3 is TGCGCCAGCAGCCAAGGAGCGGCGGCTTACGAGCAGTACTTC. Translated, it gives CASSQGAAAYEQYF.